One sample yielded the 17 T cell receptor beta chains listed below, sequenced in a study of T cell responses to AZD1222 COVID-19 vaccine. Sequenced by immunoSEQ multiplex PCR; TCRdb stores in-frame clones only, minus some. In the table there are roughly 120,000 clones, 70% to 90% of which are singletons. The source material was peripheral blood, sampled on day 0 of MenACWY control vaccination. The receptor set was obtained from an adult in good health.

The rearrangement uses TRBV28 and TRBJ1-5, with D perhaps matching TRBD1 (6 bases). Germline V gives CDR1 MDHEN, CDR2 SYDVKM. The V end was cut by 5 bases, the J end by 5 bases, with 19 bases between. The CDR3 has 16 residues. The CDR3 nucleotides are TGTGCCAGCAGTCTCCAACAGCAGGGGTCGTATCAGCCCCAGCATTTT. Translating it yields CASSLQQQGSYQPQHF.

This chain uses TRBV19 with TRBJ1-5; D is uncertain. V shed 5 bases and J shed 5 bases, with 16 bases lying between them. This CDR3 spans 15 amino acids. CDR1 LNHDA and CDR2 SQIVND come from the germline V gene (reference sequence). The CDR3 nucleotides read TGTGCCAGTAGTTCGGTGGCGCTGGCCGATCAGCCCCAGCATTTT. This translates into CASSSVALADQPQHF.

This clone was found once. The genes are TRBV6-6 and TRBJ1-2; D is unclear. Germline CDR1 MNHNY, CDR2 SVGAGI (reference sequence). Trimming cost V 7 bases and J 8 bases, with 26 bases left between them. The CDR3 has 16 residues. Written as DNA, the CDR3 is TGTGCCAGCAAAAGCAGTCGGGCCGCTCGGCACGAAGGCTACACCTTC. Encoded protein: CASKSSRAARHEGYTF.

The CDR3 here is CASSLAPGGDYEQYF. CDR3 in DNA: TGTGCCAGCAGCTTAGCTCCAGGGGGCGACTACGAGCAGTACTTC. This chain uses TRBV11-2 with TRBJ2-7; 8 bases line up with TRBD1. The V gene's germline CDR1 is SGHAT and CDR2 FQNNGV. The CDR3 is 15 amino acids. The V and J ends lost 1 base and 3 bases, in that order; junction bases with no gene match: 5.

The chain uses TRBV4-3 and TRBJ2-1; perhaps TRBD2 as D (5 bases). Trimming left V 0 bases short and J 1 base short, with 7 bases between. Germline values: CDR1 LGHNA, CDR2 YSLEER. This CDR3 has 15 amino acids. The CDR3 sequence is CASSQELVSYNEQFF. CDR3 coding DNA: TGCGCCAGCAGCCAAGAACTAGTTTCCTACAATGAGCAGTTCTTC.

This clone was observed a few times. The genes are TRBV24-1 and TRBJ2-2; the D gene is possibly TRBD1 (5 bases). The V end was cut by 2 bases, the J end by 4 bases, with 10 bases between. The CDR3 consists of 15 residues. CDR1 KGHDR and CDR2 SFDVKD come from the germline V gene. The CDR3 spells CATSDSRQPTGELFF. For the CDR3, the DNA is TGTGCCACCAGTGATTCTCGACAGCCCACCGGGGAGCTGTTTTTT.

The chain is built from TRBV19 and TRBJ1-2; TRBD1 matches 12 bases. The CDR3 length is 15 residues. CDR1 and CDR2 from the germline V gene are LNHDA and SQIVND (reference sequence). J lost 7 bases, V lost 3 bases, and 6 bases had no gene match. CDR3 amino acids: CASSIRDRGRSGYTF. The CDR3 DNA sequence: TGTGCCAGTAGTATTAGGGACAGGGGGCGGTCTGGCTACACCTTC.

This chain uses TRBV23-1 with TRBJ1-5; D is perhaps TRBD1 (5 bases). TRBV23-1 is flagged as an ORF with uncertain function. Trimming took 0 bases from V and 5 from J, leaving 8 bases between them. The CDR3 contains 14 residues. CDR3 DNA: TGCGCCAGCAGTCAATCTGACAGCTATCAGCCCCAGCATTTT. This translates into CASSQSDSYQPQHF.

The chain recombines TRBV19 with TRBJ1-2; D is unresolved. V was clipped by 5 bases and J by 2 bases, with 12 bases between them. Germline V gene sequence: CDR1 LNHDA, CDR2 SQIVND (reference sequence). The CDR3 consists of 14 residues. This CDR3 reads CASSSRTTNYGYTF. The CDR3 coding sequence is TGTGCCAGTAGTTCTAGGACGACCAACTATGGCTACACCTTC.

The genes are TRBV6-5 and TRBJ1-3; D is undetermined. There are 15 residues in the CDR3. V was pared by 6 bases and J by 1 base, with 13 bases between. Germline loops: CDR1 MNHEY, CDR2 SVGAGI. This CDR3 reads CASREVWVSGNTIYF. CDR3 bases: TGTGCCAGCAGGGAGGTTTGGGTTTCTGGAAACACCATATATTTT.

This chain joins TRBV7-2 and TRBJ1-5, with D possibly TRBD1 on 5 matching bases. Per the germline V gene, CDR1 is SGHTA and CDR2 is FQGNSA. This CDR3 spans 16 amino acids. The V end lost 5 bases, the J end lost 9 bases, and 23 bases lay between the germline ends. The CDR3 nucleotides are TGTGCCAGCAGCCCCCACGCCCGACGGGCCGGGGGGCCCCAGCATTTT. This encodes CASSPHARRAGGPQHF.

This CDR3 is CASSPRGRTDTQYF. The CDR3 DNA follows: TGTGCCAGCAGCCCGCGGGGGCGCACAGATACGCAGTATTTT. This chain links TRBV3-1 (or the pseudogene TRBV3-2) with TRBJ2-3; D might be TRBD2 (7 bases). The germline V and J ends were trimmed by 4 bases and 1 base, with 9 bases remaining between them. The CDR3 runs to 14 residues. Germline CDR1 reads LGHDT; CDR2 reads YNNKEL (reference sequence).

This chain uses TRBV11-2 with TRBJ2-1, with 7 bases lining up with TRBD2. Germline CDR1 is SGHAT and CDR2 is FQNNGV. The V and J ends lost 0 bases and 7 bases, in that order; junction bases with no gene match: 15. The CDR3 sequence is 18 residues long. CDR3 amino acids: CASSLDLPWAGDGNEQFF. The CDR3 region has the DNA TGTGCCAGCAGCTTAGATCTCCCCTGGGCGGGAGATGGGAATGAGCAGTTCTTC.

V and J are TRBV29-1 and TRBJ1-4, with a weak D call TRBD1 (5 bases). CDR1 is SQVTM, CDR2 ANQGSEA, per germline. This CDR3 comprises 12 residues. For the CDR3, the DNA is TGCGCTTCTCTTGGGGGTAATGAAAAACTGTTTTTT. Residues: CASLGGNEKLFF. Together with reference TRBV29-1 and TRBJ1-4, the CDR3 gives the full variable domain: SAVISQKPSRDICQRGTSLTIQCQVDSQVTMMFWYRQQPGQSLTLIATANQGSEATYESGFVIDKFPISRPNLTFSTLTVSNMSPEDSSIYLCASLGGNEKLFFGSGTQLSVL.

V and J are TRBV6-6 and TRBJ2-7, with D unclear. V was cut by 0 bases and J by 3 bases, with 12 bases left in between. The CDR3 loop spans 15 amino acids. Germline assignment: CDR1 MNHNY and CDR2 SVGAGI (reference sequence). The CDR3: CASSYSTPRLYEQYF. The CDR3 nucleotides read TGTGCCAGCAGTTACTCGACCCCCAGGCTCTACGAGCAGTACTTC.

The J gene is TRBJ2-3, the V gene TRBV7-6; TRBD2 agrees at 9 bases. Looked up from germline, CDR1 is SGHVS and CDR2 is FNYEAQ. This CDR3 has 17 amino acids. V was pared by 5 bases and J by 5 bases, with 14 bases of the junction left unmatched. The chain's CDR3 is CASSLLGGGGAGDTQYF. The CDR3 bases are TGTGCCAGCAGCCTCCTAGGGGGCGGGGGGGCAGGAGATACGCAGTATTTT. Combining the CDR3 with reference TRBV7-6 and TRBJ2-3 gives the whole variable domain GAGVSQSPRYKVTKRGQDVALRCDPISGHVSLYWYRQALGQGPEFLTYFNYEAQQDKSGLPNDRFSAERPEGSISTLTIQRTEQRDSAMYRCASSLLGGGGAGDTQYFGPGTRLTVL.

This chain uses TRBV5-4 with TRBJ2-2; the D is unclear. Deletions cut 0 bases from V and 7 bases from J, with 13 bases between. From germline, CDR1 is SGHNT and CDR2 YYREEE (reference sequence). This CDR3 comprises 15 residues. In nucleotides, the CDR3 is TGTGCCAGCAGCTTGGCTCTGCCGTCGAGCGGGGAGCTGTTTTTT. It encodes CASSLALPSSGELFF.